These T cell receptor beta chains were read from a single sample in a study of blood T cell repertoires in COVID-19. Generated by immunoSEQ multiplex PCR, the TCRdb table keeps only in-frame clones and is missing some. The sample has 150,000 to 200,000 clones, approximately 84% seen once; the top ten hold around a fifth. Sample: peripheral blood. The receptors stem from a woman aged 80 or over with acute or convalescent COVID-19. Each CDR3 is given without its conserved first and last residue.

ASSRRDLGVDTQY,TRBJ2-3,TRBV6-5
ASSGTSDQPQH,TRBJ1-5,TRBV19
ASSLAGTEAF,TRBJ1-1,TRBV13
ASSGTGADQPQH,TRBJ1-5,TRBV2
ASSQVGQEFLNEQF,TRBJ2-1,TRBV4-1
ASLASNTGELF,TRBJ2-2,TRBV7-6
ASTPGTGDMNTEAF,TRBJ1-1,TRBV7-9
ASSPGQIVEKLF,TRBJ1-4,TRBV7-9
ASSVTSGSIEQF,TRBJ2-1,TRBV9
AWSVLPGGTEAF,TRBJ1-1,TRBV30
ASSLGSGMNTEAF,TRBJ1-1,TRBV7-2
ASSPRTRAEAF,TRBJ1-1,TRBV27
ASSLAQGRVTEAF,TRBJ1-1,TRBV5-1
ASSLNRGNTGELF,TRBJ2-2,TRBV11-1
ASSSGHLGTEAF,TRBJ1-1,TRBV7-9
ASSDSYSYNSPLH,TRBJ1-6,TRBV27
SASLRREGGTDTQY,TRBJ2-3,TRBV20-1
ASSPLGTGEGYT,TRBJ1-2,TRBV4-1
ASSVAADTEAF,TRBJ1-1,TRBV9
ASSSGASNTGELF,TRBJ2-2,TRBV18
ASSYGAVGTDTQY,TRBJ2-3,TRBV6-5
ASSPRDKSGYT,TRBJ1-2,TRBV3-1/TRBV3-2
ASSRSGSYNEQF,TRBJ2-1,TRBV2
ASGVILSGVF,TRBJ2-1,TRBV12-5
ASSLRGGSYNEQF,TRBJ2-1,TRBV5-8
AISEPLNRSGGYT,TRBJ1-2,TRBV10-3
ASSSTTVNTEAF,TRBJ1-1,TRBV5-5
AWSPGPQGNYGYT,TRBJ1-2,TRBV30
ASSYTVTPLWNEQF,TRBJ2-1,TRBV6-2/TRBV6-3
ASSPPRGGETQY,TRBJ2-5,TRBV18
ASSTGREDEQY,TRBJ2-7,TRBV6-6
ASRAGQVGGDRGTYEQY,TRBJ2-7,TRBV10-2
ASSRGDSYNSPLH,TRBJ1-6,TRBV4-1
ASSFPQGGYGYT,TRBJ1-2,TRBV7-2
ASSLGSGVTEAF,TRBJ1-1,TRBV7-2
AIKLTGVDTEAF,TRBJ1-1,TRBV10-3
ASSLPAGELF,TRBJ2-2,TRBV5-6
ASSPWAGEGTGELF,TRBJ2-2,TRBV5-1
ASSSAVYNEQF,TRBJ2-1,TRBV11-2
ASSPTATDYEQY,TRBJ2-7,TRBV18
ASKRTITGELF,TRBJ2-2,TRBV27
ASSLLEGGTGELF,TRBJ2-2,TRBV7-2
ASRQADTQY,TRBJ2-3,TRBV18
ASSAGLAGGQIWDEQF,TRBJ2-1,TRBV18
ASSNTGYGYT,TRBJ1-2,TRBV19
AISVGEVQPQH,TRBJ1-5,TRBV10-3
ASSSSGGSGNTIY,TRBJ1-3,TRBV9
ASSVAPTEGDIQY,TRBJ2-4,TRBV9
ASSIARTENTEAF,TRBJ1-1,TRBV19
ASSLQHPTGVTDTQY,TRBJ2-3,TRBV5-1
ASSYSAGFTDTQY,TRBJ2-3,TRBV6-5
ASSQAGDGYT,TRBJ1-2,TRBV4-1
ASSVTGDKGYT,TRBJ1-2,TRBV2